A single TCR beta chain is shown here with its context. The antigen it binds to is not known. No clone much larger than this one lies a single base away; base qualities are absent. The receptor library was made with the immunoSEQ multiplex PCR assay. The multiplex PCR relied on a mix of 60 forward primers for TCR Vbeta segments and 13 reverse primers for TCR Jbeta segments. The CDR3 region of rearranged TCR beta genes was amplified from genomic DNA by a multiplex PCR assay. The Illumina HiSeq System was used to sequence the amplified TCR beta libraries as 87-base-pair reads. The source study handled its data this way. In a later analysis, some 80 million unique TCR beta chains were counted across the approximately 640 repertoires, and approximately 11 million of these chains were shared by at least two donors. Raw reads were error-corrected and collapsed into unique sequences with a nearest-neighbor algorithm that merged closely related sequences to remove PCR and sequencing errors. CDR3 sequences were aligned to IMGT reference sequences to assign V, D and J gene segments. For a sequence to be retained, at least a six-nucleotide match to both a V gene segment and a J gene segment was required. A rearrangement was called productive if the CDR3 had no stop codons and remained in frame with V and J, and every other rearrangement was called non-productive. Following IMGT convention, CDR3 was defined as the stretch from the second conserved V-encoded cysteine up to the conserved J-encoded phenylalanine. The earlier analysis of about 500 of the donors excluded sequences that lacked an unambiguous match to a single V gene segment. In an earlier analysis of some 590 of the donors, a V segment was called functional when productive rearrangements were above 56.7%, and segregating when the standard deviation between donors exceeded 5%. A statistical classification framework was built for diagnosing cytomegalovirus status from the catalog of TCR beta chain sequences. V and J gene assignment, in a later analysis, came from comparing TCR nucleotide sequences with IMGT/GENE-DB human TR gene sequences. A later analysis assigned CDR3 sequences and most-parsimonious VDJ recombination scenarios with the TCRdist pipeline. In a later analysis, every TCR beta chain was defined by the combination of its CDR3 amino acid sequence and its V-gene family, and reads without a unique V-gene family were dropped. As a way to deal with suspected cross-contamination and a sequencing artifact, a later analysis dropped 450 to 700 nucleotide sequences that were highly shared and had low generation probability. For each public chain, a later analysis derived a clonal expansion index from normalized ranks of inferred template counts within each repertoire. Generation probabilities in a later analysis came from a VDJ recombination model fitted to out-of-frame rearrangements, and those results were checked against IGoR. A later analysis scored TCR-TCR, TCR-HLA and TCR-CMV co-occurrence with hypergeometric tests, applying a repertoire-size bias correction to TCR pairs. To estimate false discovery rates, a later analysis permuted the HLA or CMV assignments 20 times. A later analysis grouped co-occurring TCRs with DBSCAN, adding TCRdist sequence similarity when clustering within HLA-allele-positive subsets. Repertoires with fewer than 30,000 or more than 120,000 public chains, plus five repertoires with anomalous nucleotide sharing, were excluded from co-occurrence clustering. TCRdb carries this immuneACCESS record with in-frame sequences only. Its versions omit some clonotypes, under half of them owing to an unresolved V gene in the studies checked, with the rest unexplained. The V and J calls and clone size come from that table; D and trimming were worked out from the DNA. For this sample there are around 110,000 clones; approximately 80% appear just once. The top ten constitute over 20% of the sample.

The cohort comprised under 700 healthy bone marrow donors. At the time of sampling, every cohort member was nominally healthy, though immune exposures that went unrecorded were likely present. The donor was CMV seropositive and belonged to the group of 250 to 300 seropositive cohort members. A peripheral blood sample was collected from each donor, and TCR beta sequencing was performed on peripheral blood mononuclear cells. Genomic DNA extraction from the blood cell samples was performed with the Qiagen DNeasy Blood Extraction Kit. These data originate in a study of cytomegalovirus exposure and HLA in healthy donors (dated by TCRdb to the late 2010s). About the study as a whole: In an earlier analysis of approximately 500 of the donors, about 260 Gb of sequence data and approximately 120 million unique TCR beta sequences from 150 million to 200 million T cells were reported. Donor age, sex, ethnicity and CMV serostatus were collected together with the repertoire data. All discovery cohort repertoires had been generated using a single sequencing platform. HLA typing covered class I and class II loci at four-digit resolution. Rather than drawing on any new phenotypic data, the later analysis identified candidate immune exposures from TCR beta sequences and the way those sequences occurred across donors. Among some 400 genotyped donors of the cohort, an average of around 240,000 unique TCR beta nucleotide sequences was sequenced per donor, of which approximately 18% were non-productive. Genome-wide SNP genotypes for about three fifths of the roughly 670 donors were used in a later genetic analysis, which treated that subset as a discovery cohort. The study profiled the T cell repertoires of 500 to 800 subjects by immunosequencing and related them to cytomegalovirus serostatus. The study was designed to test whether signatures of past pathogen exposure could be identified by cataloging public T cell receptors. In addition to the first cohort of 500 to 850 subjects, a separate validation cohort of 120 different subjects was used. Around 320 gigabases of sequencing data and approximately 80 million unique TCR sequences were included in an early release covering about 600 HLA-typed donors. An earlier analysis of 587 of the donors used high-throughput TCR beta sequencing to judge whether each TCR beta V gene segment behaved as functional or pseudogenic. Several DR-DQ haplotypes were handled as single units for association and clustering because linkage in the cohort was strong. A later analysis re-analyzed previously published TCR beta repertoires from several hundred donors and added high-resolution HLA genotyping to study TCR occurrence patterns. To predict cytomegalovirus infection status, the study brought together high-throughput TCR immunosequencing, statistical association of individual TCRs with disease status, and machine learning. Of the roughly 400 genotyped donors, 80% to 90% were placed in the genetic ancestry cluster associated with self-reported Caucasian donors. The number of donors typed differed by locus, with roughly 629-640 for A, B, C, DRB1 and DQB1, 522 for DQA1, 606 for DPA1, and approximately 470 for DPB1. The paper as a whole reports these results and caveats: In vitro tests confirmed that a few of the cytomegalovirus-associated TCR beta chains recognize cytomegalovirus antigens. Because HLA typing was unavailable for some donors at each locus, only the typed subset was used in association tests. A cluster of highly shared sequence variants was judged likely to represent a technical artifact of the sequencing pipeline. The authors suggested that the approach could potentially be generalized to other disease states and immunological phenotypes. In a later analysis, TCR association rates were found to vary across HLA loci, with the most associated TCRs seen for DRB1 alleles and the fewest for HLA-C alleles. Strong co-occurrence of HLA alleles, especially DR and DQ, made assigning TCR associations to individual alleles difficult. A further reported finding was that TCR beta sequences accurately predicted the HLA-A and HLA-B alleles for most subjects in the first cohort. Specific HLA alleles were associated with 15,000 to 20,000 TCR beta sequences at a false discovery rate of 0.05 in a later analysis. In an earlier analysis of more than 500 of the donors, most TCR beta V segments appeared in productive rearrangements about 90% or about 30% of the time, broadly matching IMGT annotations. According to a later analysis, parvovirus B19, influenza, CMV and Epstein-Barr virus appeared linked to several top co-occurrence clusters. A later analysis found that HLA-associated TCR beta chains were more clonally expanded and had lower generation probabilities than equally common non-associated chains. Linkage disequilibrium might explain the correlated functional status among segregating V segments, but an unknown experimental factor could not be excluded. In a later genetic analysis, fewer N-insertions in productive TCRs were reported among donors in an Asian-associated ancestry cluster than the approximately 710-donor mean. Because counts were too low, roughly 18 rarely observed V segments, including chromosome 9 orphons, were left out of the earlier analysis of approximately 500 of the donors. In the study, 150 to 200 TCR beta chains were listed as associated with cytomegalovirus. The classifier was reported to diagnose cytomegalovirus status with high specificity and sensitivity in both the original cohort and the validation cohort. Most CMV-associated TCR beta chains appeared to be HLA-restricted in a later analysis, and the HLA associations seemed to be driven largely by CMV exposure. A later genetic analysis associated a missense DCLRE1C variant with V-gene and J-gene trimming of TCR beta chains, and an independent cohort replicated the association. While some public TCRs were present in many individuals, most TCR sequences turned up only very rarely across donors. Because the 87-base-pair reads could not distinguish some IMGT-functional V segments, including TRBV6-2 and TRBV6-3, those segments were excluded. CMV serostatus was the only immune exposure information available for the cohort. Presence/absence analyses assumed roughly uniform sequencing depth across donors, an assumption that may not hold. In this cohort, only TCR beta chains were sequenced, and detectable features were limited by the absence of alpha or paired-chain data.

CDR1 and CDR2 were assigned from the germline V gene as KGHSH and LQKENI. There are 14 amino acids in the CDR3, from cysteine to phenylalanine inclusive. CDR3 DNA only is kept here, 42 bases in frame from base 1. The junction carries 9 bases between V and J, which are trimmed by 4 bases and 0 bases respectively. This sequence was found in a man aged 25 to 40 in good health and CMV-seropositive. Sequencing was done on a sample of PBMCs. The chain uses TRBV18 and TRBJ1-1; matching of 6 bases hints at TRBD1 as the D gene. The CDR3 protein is CASSQDRLNTEAFF. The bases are TGTGCCAGCTCACAGGACAGATTGAACACTGAAGCTTTCTTT.